This T cell receptor beta chain is from a study of T cell repertoires in cytomegalovirus infection. For the study at large: Public TCR beta signature analysis indicated the presence of both CMV infection and matching HLA type.

In germline, CDR1 is MDHEN, CDR2 SYDVKM. This CDR3 is 18 amino acids long. V gave up 5 bases and J gave up 2 bases; unmatched junction bases: 18. Via MiXCR, TCRdb re-called the reads, giving one row per CDR3 protein. The sample yields hundreds of thousands of distinct CDR3 sequences, 6.5% seen once. This clonotype occurred many times. Material: PBMCs. The V and J genes are TRBV28 and TRBJ2-7; 7 bases align to TRBD1. The clonotype comes from a human donor in good health (CMV status not recorded). Some clones in this sample may be carry-over from other donors' samples. The CDR3, as DNA: TGTGCCAGCAGTCGGGACAACAGGGGACAGTTCTATCCCTACGAGCAGTACTTC. Protein sequence: CASSRDNRGQFYPYEQYF. The full variable domain, completed using reference TRBV28 and TRBJ2-7, is DVKVTQSSRYLVKRTGEKVFLECVQDMDHENMFWYRQDPGLGLRLIYFSYDVKMKEKGDIPEGYSVSREKKERFSLILESASTNQTSMYLCASSRDNRGQFYPYEQYFGPGTRLTVT.